This TCR beta chain was documented in a study of cytomegalovirus exposure and HLA in healthy donors. Some clones are missing from TCRdb's copy, which holds only in-frame ones; the method was immunoSEQ multiplex PCR. The sample lists roughly 130,000 clones, 88% seen once, with less than 1.5% in the top ten. This receptor was taken from a man younger than 45 in good health and CMV-seronegative. Sample: PBMCs.

CDR3 bases: TGTGCCAGCAGTCCTTTAAATGAGCAGTTCTTC. It codes for CASSPLNEQFF. The chain carries TRBV2 and TRBJ2-1; D not certain. V was clipped by 5 bases and J by 7 bases, with 6 bases between them. This CDR3 has 11 amino acids. The germline gives CDR1 SNHLY, CDR2 FYNNEI.